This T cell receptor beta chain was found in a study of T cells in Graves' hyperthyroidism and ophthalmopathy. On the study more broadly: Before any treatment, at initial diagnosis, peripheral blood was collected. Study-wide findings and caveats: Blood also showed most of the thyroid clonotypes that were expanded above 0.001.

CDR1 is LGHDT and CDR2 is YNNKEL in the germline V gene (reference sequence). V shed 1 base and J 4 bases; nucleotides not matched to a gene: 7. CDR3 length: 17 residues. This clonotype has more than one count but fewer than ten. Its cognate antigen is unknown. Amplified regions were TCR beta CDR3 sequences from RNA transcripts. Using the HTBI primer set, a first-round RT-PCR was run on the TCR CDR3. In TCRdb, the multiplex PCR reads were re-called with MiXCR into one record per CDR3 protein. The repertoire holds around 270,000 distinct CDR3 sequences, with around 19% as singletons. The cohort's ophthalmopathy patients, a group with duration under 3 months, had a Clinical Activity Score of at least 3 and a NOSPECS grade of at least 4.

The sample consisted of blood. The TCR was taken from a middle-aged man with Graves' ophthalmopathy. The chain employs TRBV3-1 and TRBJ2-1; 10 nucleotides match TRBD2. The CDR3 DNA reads TGTGCCAGCAGCCAAGCCACAGGACTAGCGGTTTACAATGAGCAGTTCTTC. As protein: CASSQATGLAVYNEQFF.